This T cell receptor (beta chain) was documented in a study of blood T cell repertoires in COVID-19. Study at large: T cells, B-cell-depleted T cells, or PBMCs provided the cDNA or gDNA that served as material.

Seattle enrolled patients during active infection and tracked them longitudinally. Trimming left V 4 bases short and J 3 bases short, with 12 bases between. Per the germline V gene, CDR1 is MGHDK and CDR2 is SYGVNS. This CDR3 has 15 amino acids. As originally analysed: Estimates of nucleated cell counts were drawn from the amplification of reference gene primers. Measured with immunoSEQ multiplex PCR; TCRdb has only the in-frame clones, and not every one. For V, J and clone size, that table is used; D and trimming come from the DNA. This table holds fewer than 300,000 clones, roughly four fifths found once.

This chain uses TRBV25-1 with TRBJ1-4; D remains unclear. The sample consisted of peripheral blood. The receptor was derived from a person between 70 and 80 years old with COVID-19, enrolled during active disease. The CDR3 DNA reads TGTGCCAGCAGTGCCAGACATGCACCTAATGAAAAACTGTTTTTT. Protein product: CASSARHAPNEKLFF.